A selection of T cell receptor beta chains follows, all from one sample in a study of T cells after yellow fever vaccination. TCRdb analysed the 5' RACE reads with MiXCR anew, one entry per CDR3 protein. Among about 340,000 distinct CDR3 sequences listed, about an eighth were seen once. Sequenced here: CD4+ T cells sorted from PBMCs, sampled 15 days after the yellow fever booster vaccination. The receptors originated from a man aged 18 to 30 who received the YFV17D yellow fever vaccine. CDR3s include the opening cysteine and the closing phenylalanine or tryptophan. A D gene is named only where the DNA matches it firmly. The size field is filled for only some rows; it gives once, few, many or a size class.

V gene,D gene,J gene,clone size,CDR3 DNA,CDR3 protein
TRBV5-1,TRBD1,TRBJ1-1,many,TGCGCCAGCAGCTTGAGGACAGGGTTCACTGAAGCTTTCTTT,CASSLRTGFTEAFF
TRBV5-4,.,TRBJ2-1,few,TGTGCCAGCAGCTTGGTATCGGCCCGTGGGGCCAATGAGCAGTTCTTC,CASSLVSARGANEQFF
TRBV25-1,.,TRBJ2-6,.,TGTGCCAGCAGATCTGGGGCCAACGTCCTGACTTTC,CASRSGANVLTF
TRBV3-1,.,TRBJ1-6,.,TGTGCCAGCAGCCAAGGTCCGGGTCGGGGTTCACCCCTCCACTTT,CASSQGPGRGSPLHF
TRBV18,.,TRBJ2-1,.,TGTGCCAGCTCACCATCGATCCGGGACGAGCAGTTCTTC,CASSPSIRDEQFF
TRBV20-1,TRBD2,TRBJ2-7,.,TGCAGTGCTAAGGGCGGGGGGCTGTCCTACGAGCAGTACTTC,CSAKGGGLSYEQYF
TRBV18,TRBD1,TRBJ1-2,.,TGTGCCAGCTCTCCCGACAGGGGGTGGTATGGCTACACCTTC,CASSPDRGWYGYTF
TRBV6-6,.,TRBJ1-6,.,TGTGCCGCTACCGGTTTTAACGATTCACCCCTCCACTTT,CAATGFNDSPLHF
TRBV12-3/TRBV12-4,.,TRBJ2-3,few,TGTGCCAGCAGGACGGAACCCACAGATACGCAGTATTTT,CASRTEPTDTQYF
TRBV29-1,TRBD1,TRBJ1-2,many,TGCAGCGCGATCGGACAGGGGGCGCGTGGCTACACCTTC,CSAIGQGARGYTF
TRBV24-1,TRBD1,TRBJ1-1,few,TGTGCCACCAGTGATCCAGGGACAGGGACTGAAGCTTTCTTT,CATSDPGTGTEAFF
TRBV24-1,.,TRBJ2-3,few,TGTGCCACCAGTGATCGCGGGACGGTGAGCACAGATACGCAGTATTTT,CATSDRGTVSTDTQYF
TRBV6-1,.,TRBJ1-4,few,TGTGCCAGCAACCCCCAGGGAGGGGGTAATGAAAAACTGTTTTTT,CASNPQGGGNEKLFF
TRBV5-1,.,TRBJ1-1,few,TGCGCCAGCAGGTCCCAGGGGATAAACACTGAAGCTTTCTTT,CASRSQGINTEAFF
TRBV7-3,.,TRBJ2-7,many,TGTGCCAGCAGCCCGACCGTAGACTCCTACGAGCAGTACTTC,CASSPTVDSYEQYF
TRBV5-1,.,TRBJ1-4,.,TGCGCCAGCAGCTTGGCTTCAGGGGCAACTAATGAAAAACTGTTTTTT,CASSLASGATNEKLFF
TRBV27,.,TRBJ1-1,.,TGTGCCAGCAGTTGGGGTAACAGGAACACTGAAGCTTTCTTT,CASSWGNRNTEAFF
TRBV11-2,.,TRBJ1-2,.,TGTGCCAGCAGCCCCCAGGCAGGAGGCTATGGCTACACCTTC,CASSPQAGGYGYTF
TRBV5-1,.,TRBJ1-5,few,TGCGCCAGCAGCTTGGCCGTTGGCCAGCCCCAGCATTTT,CASSLAVGQPQHF
TRBV12-3/TRBV12-4,.,TRBJ2-7,many,TGTGCCAGCAGCCACGCCGGGGGGCTTAACTACGAGCAGTACTTC,CASSHAGGLNYEQYF
TRBV5-1,.,TRBJ1-6,.,TGCGCCAGCAGCGCGGGACTGGAGGGGTCTTCACCCCTCCACTTT,CASSAGLEGSSPLHF
TRBV7-2,.,TRBJ2-3,.,TGTGCCAGCACCGCCGGGGCTATGAAGCAGTATTTT,CASTAGAMKQYF
TRBV6-5,.,TRBJ1-2,few,TGTGCCAGCAGCCCCGCAGGGGCAGCTAACTATGGCTACACCTTC,CASSPAGAANYGYTF
TRBV5-1,.,TRBJ1-3,few,TGCGCCAGCAGCTTGAACAGACCCTCTGGAAACACCATATATTTT,CASSLNRPSGNTIYF
TRBV20-1,.,TRBJ2-5,.,TGCAGTGCTAGAGGGGCCCCACAGGGAGCGGAGACCCAGTACTTC,CSARGAPQGAETQYF
TRBV14,.,TRBJ1-2,.,TGTGCCAGCAGCCCCTTGGGACACTCGAACTATGGCTACACCTTC,CASSPLGHSNYGYTF